Included here is one TCR beta chain sequence, with context. No cognate antigen has been identified for it. No qualities accompany the bases; no much larger clone lies one base away. This sample is drawn from a study of blood T cell repertoires in COVID-19 (dated by TCRdb to 2018 to 2020). Describing the broader study: The collaborator samples originated in the United States, Italy and Spain and spanned the acute and convalescent phases of COVID-19. Where HLA class I and class II types were available, the types were taken from metadata supplied by the sample provider, not from assay-based typing. The dataset comprised deeply sampled blood TCRbeta repertoires from subjects exposed to, actively infected with, or recovered from COVID-19. The repertoires were released in a freely available public database meant as a resource for research on the immune response to SARS-CoV-2. The samples were drawn from the first 160 participants of the ongoing ImmuneRACE study and from 950 to 1,500 subjects provided by 6 global collaborators. Sample metadata almost always included a de-identified subject ID, COVID-19 status, age in years and sex. The prospective study material was composed of cDNA or gDNA derived from T cells, B-cell-depleted T cells, or PBMCs. Study-wide conclusions, independent of this receptor: The quantity of clinical and demographic metadata differed by source and by participant and was supplied without curation.

Whole blood was collected in K2EDTA tubes by collaborating institutions according to the institutions' own protocols. For TCRbeta analysis, collaborator samples were shipped as frozen whole blood, as isolated PBMCs, or as DNA extracted from either sample type. TCRbeta CDR3 regions were amplified from genomic DNA using the immunoSEQ Assay, a bias-controlled multiplex PCR. Regarding the original processing steps: Within the assay, amplification of reference gene primers was used to estimate how many nucleated cells each sample contained. Sequence reads were collapsed and filtered to measure the absolute abundance of every unique TCRbeta CDR3 rearrangement. For each sample, productive Simpson clonality was calculated as the square root of Simpson's diversity index across productive rearrangements. TCRdb stores this immuneACCESS table with in-frame sequences only. Part of the clones is absent; in the studies checked, under half of the shortfall reflects unresolved V genes, and no reason is known for the rest. V and J calls and clone size are as listed in that table; D and trimming were resolved from the DNA. This sample holds 140,000 to 150,000 clones; 88% were observed only once. 1.5% to 2% of the sample is taken by the ten largest.

The receptor was derived from a man in his sixties or seventies with acute or convalescent COVID-19. The sequencing sample was made of peripheral blood.

The DNA sequence is given as TGTGCCAGCAGCTATTTCTATGGCTACACCTTC. Its product reads: CASSYFYGYTF. This chain is built from TRBV28 and TRBJ1-2, with the D gene call left open. CDR1 MDHEN and CDR2 SYDVKM were looked up in the germline V gene. The CDR3, cysteine through phenylalanine, is 11 amino acids long. Only the CDR3 portion is preserved as DNA: 33 bases, with reading frame beginning at the first base. V lost 6 bases and J lost 4 bases; the stretch between them is 6 bases long.